This entry lists 7 T cell receptor beta chains sequenced from one sample in a study of tumor and adjacent non-tumor tissue in lung cancer (dated by TCRdb to 2016 to 2019). RNA was extracted from bulk unsorted tissue and checked for quality with a NanoDrop ND-1000 and an Agilent 2100. Normal lung samples were distant non-tumor tissue taken more than 3 cm from the tumor edge. The receptor library was made with multiplex PCR. The listed sequencing device is Illumina HiSeq 2500. Following protocols modified from ARM-PCR, the researchers constructed TCRbeta libraries through three rounds of nested PCR with primers (Table S4). The public reads were reanalyzed by TCRdb: fastp trimming at Q25, MiXCR alignment, in-frame beta chains only. Duplicate CDR3 protein sequences are folded into a single record with the most common DNA and genes. The sample table lists around 82,000 distinct CDR3 sequences, roughly 80% of them with a count of one. About 51% of the sample goes to the ten largest clones.

Source material: distant non-tumor lung tissue. Source of these receptors: a man between 60 and 75 years old with non-small cell lung cancer.

Worth noting for this clonotype: One junction end disagrees with the germline gene, perhaps due to a read error. V and J are TRBV10-2 and TRBJ2-7, with a possible D match to TRBD1 (5 bases). CDR3 length: 12 amino acids. Germline V gives CDR1 WSHSY, CDR2 SAAADI. CDR3 nucleotides: TGTGCCAGCAGTGACCCTAACAGGCCGAAGTACTTC. Translation: CASSDPNRPKYF.

This clonotype was detected only once. The chain carries TRBV11-2 and TRBJ2-3, with 8 bases matching TRBD2. The CDR3 loop spans 19 amino acids. CDR1 and CDR2 (germline): SGHAT, FQNNGV. V gave up 5 bases and J gave up 1 base; unmatched junction bases: 17. The CDR3 DNA follows: TGTGCCAGCAGCCCGGGACTAGTGGGAGAGTTCTGTGGCACAGATACGCAGTATTTT. Residues: CASSPGLVGEFCGTDTQYF.

This chain joins TRBV20-1 and TRBJ1-1; D is unresolved. Trimming took off 7 bases at V and 4 bases at J, with 16 bases between the two ends. The CDR3 contains 13 residues. Germline loops: CDR1 DFQATT, CDR2 SNEGSKA (reference sequence). Written as DNA, the CDR3 is TGCAGTGATAACATTTCCCGGGGCACTGAAGCTTTCTTT. Amino acid sequence: CSDNISRGTEAFF.

This clonotype has just a few counts. An end of the junction differs from the germline gene, which may be a read error. V gene TRBV28 combines with J gene TRBJ2-2; TRBD1 aligns across 7 bases. CDR1 and CDR2 from the germline V gene are MDHEN and SYDVKM. This CDR3 region has 16 residues. The CDR3 protein is CASSPGTARTHRGAVF. For the CDR3, the DNA is TGTGCTAGCAGTCCAGGGACAGCGCGGACACACCGGGGAGCTGTTTTT. The variable domain in full, completed from reference TRBV28 and TRBJ2-2, reads DVKVTQSSRYLVKRTGEKVFLECVQDMDHENMFWYRQDPGLGLRLIYFSYDVKMKEKGDIPEGYSVSREKKERFSLILESASTNQTSMYLCASSPGTARTHRGAVFGEGSRLTVL.

Notes on this clonotype: A junction boundary mismatches the germline segment, possibly from a read error. CDR3 nucleotide sequence: TGTACCAGCAGCTTGGACAGGGTGCTCTCAGGGGCCAACGTCCTGACTTTC. Protein product: CTSSLDRVLSGANVLTF. The V gene is TRBV5-4, the J gene TRBJ2-6; 8 bases match TRBD1. CDR3 size: 17 residues. Germline CDR1 and CDR2: SGHNT and YYREEE (reference sequence).

About this clonotype itself: The junction differs from germline at one of its ends, possibly a read error. This chain links TRBV11-3 with TRBJ2-5; perhaps TRBD2 as D (6 bases). Germline CDR1 is SGHNT and CDR2 is YENEEA. This CDR3 region has 17 residues. DNA for the CDR3: TGTGCCAGCAGCTTAGAGTCCAGCGGAGGGTCCCAAGAGACCCAATACTTC. As protein: CASSLESSGGSQETQYF.

About this clonotype itself: An end of the junction does not agree with germline; a read error may underlie this. The chain has TRBV20-1 and TRBJ1-3; tentatively, D is TRBD1 (5 bases). The CDR3 spans 15 residues. The germline V gene has CDR1 DFQATT and CDR2 SNEGSKA (reference sequence). The CDR3 DNA sequence: TGCAGTACTAGAGATGGAGACAGTGGTGGAATCACCATATATTTT. Protein: CSTRDGDSGGITIYF.